The 24 T cell receptor beta chains below come from one sample, sequenced in a study of blood T cell repertoires in COVID-19. Sequencing used immunoSEQ multiplex PCR; TCRdb keeps in-frame clones, though not all of them. In the table there are around 300,000 clones, 85% of which are singletons. Sequencing was performed on PBMCs or T cells enriched from blood (not recorded which). These receptors all come from a woman aged 50 to 65 who had recovered from COVID-19.

V and J are TRBV14 and TRBJ2-2, with 10 bases identical to TRBD2. Germline CDR1 is SGHDN and CDR2 is FVKESK. V shed 4 bases and J 6 bases; nucleotides not matched to a gene: 20. The CDR3 has 20 residues. This CDR3 is CASSRNLPSQREGPAGELFF. The DNA of the CDR3 is TGTGCCAGCAGCCGTAATCTCCCCAGCCAGCGGGAGGGCCCGGCCGGGGAGCTGTTTTTT. Based on the CDR3 plus reference TRBV14 and TRBJ2-2, the full variable domain is EAGVTQFPSHSVIEKGQTVTLRCDPISGHDNLYWYRRVMGKEIKFLLHFVKESKQDESGMPNNRFLAERTGGTYSTLKVQPAELEDSGVYFCASSRNLPSQREGPAGELFFGEGSRLTVL.

The chain recombines TRBV5-4 with TRBJ2-3; the D gene is possibly TRBD1 (6 bases). This CDR3 has 14 residues. Trimming shortened V by 2 bases and J by 3 bases, and 10 bases separated the two germline ends. Germline values: CDR1 SGHNT, CDR2 YYREEE (reference sequence). The CDR3 is CASSFAGVTDTQYF. The CDR3 coding sequence is TGTGCCAGCAGCTTTGCAGGGGTTACAGATACGCAGTATTTT.

V usage is TRBV18 and J usage is TRBJ1-1; perhaps TRBD1 as D (5 bases). CDR1 is KGHSH and CDR2 is LQKENI in the germline V gene. Trimming took off 3 bases at V and 4 bases at J, with 15 bases between the two ends. The CDR3 is 15 amino acids. The CDR3 region is CASSPPQGGGTEAFF. The CDR3 DNA is TGTGCCAGCTCACCGCCCCAGGGAGGCGGCACTGAAGCTTTCTTT. Together with reference TRBV18 and TRBJ1-1, the CDR3 gives the full variable domain: NAGVMQNPRHLVRRRGQEARLRCSPMKGHSHVYWYRQLPEEGLKFMVYLQKENIIDESGMPKERFSAEFPKEGPSILRIQQVVRGDSAAYFCASSPPQGGGTEAFFGQGTRLTVV.

This chain joins TRBV4-3 and TRBJ2-7, with 7 bases aligning to TRBD2. This CDR3 region has 16 residues. Germline lookup yields CDR1 LGHNA and CDR2 YSLEER. The J segment lost 2 bases and the V segment lost 1 base, leaving 8 bases of the junction unmatched. CDR3 DNA: TGCGCCAGCAGCCAAGCTCCGGGAGGTAGAGCCTACGAGCAGTACTTC. Its translation is CASSQAPGGRAYEQYF.

The chain is built from TRBV13 and TRBJ2-1; 7 nucleotides match TRBD2. V lost 5 bases to trimming and J lost 10 bases; unmatched junction nucleotides: 2. Germline V gives CDR1 PRHDT, CDR2 FYEKMQ (reference sequence). There are 11 residues in the CDR3. Written as DNA, the CDR3 is TGTGCCAGCAGCCCCGGGGGGGAGCAGTTCTTC. Translating it yields CASSPGGEQFF.

CDR3 protein: CASNRANYGYTF. In DNA, the CDR3 is TGTGCCAGCAACCGCGCTAACTATGGCTACACCTTC. This rearrangement joins TRBV12-3 or TRBV12-4 to TRBJ1-2; unclear D gene. The CDR3 contains 12 residues. The V end lost 7 bases, the J end lost 0 bases, and 6 bases lay between the germline ends.

The chain couples TRBV27 to TRBJ1-6, with no clear D. Germline V gene sequence: CDR1 MNHEY, CDR2 SMNVEV (reference sequence). The CDR3 extends over 13 amino acids. V shed 4 bases and J shed 10 bases, with 11 bases lying between them. The CDR3 is CASSYGPGSPLHF. For the CDR3, the DNA is TGTGCCAGCAGTTACGGCCCGGGGTCACCCCTCCACTTT.

The rearrangement uses TRBV7-8 and TRBJ1-5, with 7 bases identical to TRBD1. The CDR3 totals 16 residues. CDR1 is SGHVS, CDR2 FQNEAQ, per germline. V gave up 5 bases and J gave up 4 bases; unmatched junction bases: 11. The CDR3 loop reads CASSPRQGIANQPQHF. The CDR3 DNA reads TGTGCCAGCAGCCCCCGACAGGGAATTGCAAATCAGCCCCAGCATTTT.

J is TRBJ2-1 and V is TRBV14; TRBD2 matches at 12 bases. The length of the CDR3 is 16 residues. The V gene end was trimmed by 4 bases and the J gene end by 5 bases; junction bases not matched to a gene: 6. Germline values: CDR1 SGHDN, CDR2 FVKESK. Written as DNA, the CDR3 is TGTGCCAGCAGCCTTGGACTAGCGGGACTCGACAATGAGCAGTTCTTC. Protein sequence: CASSLGLAGLDNEQFF. The variable domain in full, with the rest retrieved from reference TRBV14 and TRBJ2-1, is EAGVTQFPSHSVIEKGQTVTLRCDPISGHDNLYWYRRVMGKEIKFLLHFVKESKQDESGMPNNRFLAERTGGTYSTLKVQPAELEDSGVYFCASSLGLAGLDNEQFFGPGTRLTVL.

This chain connects TRBV10-1 to TRBJ1-1, with a weak D call TRBD1 (5 bases). Germline V gene data show CDR1 as WNHNN and CDR2 as SYGVQD (reference sequence). This CDR3 is built from 11 residues. The CDR3 DNA reads TGCGGCACCCAACAGGACACTGAAGCTTTCTTT. This codes for CGTQQDTEAFF.

V usage is TRBV7-3 and J usage is TRBJ2-1; 7 bases match TRBD2. Losses at the gene ends were 1 base for V and 8 bases for J; bases not matched to a gene: 5. Germline V gene sequence: CDR1 SGHTA, CDR2 FQGTGA. This CDR3 is built from 14 residues. CDR3 DNA: TGTGCCAGCAGCTTAAGGGGCGCGGGGGATGAGCAGTTCTTC. It yields the protein CASSLRGAGDEQFF. The whole variable domain, filled in from reference TRBV7-3 and TRBJ2-1, reads GAGVSQTPSNKVTEKGKYVELRCDPISGHTALYWYRQSLGQGPEFLIYFQGTGAADDSGLPNDRFFAVRPEGSVSTLKIQRTERGDSAVYLCASSLRGAGDEQFFGPGTRLTVL.

The gene calls are TRBV19 and TRBJ2-2, with 8 bases fitting TRBD2. Germline V gene sequence: CDR1 LNHDA, CDR2 SQIVND (reference sequence). Trimming at V came to 10 bases and at J to 6 bases, leaving 19 bases not matched to a gene. The CDR3 spans 17 residues. The CDR3 spells CATLPFSGDWRAGELFF. In DNA form, the CDR3 reads TGTGCCACCCTCCCCTTTAGCGGGGATTGGCGGGCCGGGGAGCTGTTTTTT.

The chain joins TRBV5-6 to TRBJ1-2, with a tentative D call TRBD1 (6 bases). V gave up 2 bases and J gave up 6 bases, with 14 bases separating them. The CDR3 loop spans 14 amino acids. The germline gives CDR1 SGHDT, CDR2 YYEEEE. DNA for the CDR3: TGTGCCAGCAGCTTAGAACAGGGAATGAATGGCTACACCTTC. Translated, it gives CASSLEQGMNGYTF.

The chain employs TRBV11-2 and TRBJ1-1, with D tentatively TRBD1 (5 bases). CDR1 and CDR2 from the germline V gene are SGHAT and FQNNGV. Trimming left V 4 bases short and J 7 bases short, with 13 bases between. The CDR3 contains 13 residues. In nucleotides, the CDR3 is TGTGCCAGCAGCTACCAGGGCGGCAATGAAGCTTTCTTT. Residues: CASSYQGGNEAFF.

This chain uses TRBV3-1 (or the pseudogene TRBV3-2) with TRBJ2-1, with 7 bases fitting TRBD2. Unmatched junction bases numbered 13, after V lost 11 bases and J lost 9 bases. The CDR3 contains 13 residues. CDR1 and CDR2 (germline): LGHDT, YNNKEL (reference sequence). CDR3 DNA: TGTGCCGCCGCACCGGGGGGTCGGGGTGAGCAGTTCTTC. Translation: CAAAPGGRGEQFF.

The rearrangement uses TRBV9 and TRBJ2-3; 12 positions match TRBD2. The CDR3 length is 15 residues. Germline CDR1 reads SGDLS; CDR2 reads YYNGEE. J gave up 5 bases and V 4 bases, and 5 bases lay outside the gene matches. CDR3 region: CASSIRLAGEDTQYF. CDR3 nucleotides: TGTGCCAGCAGCATCCGACTAGCGGGAGAAGATACGCAGTATTTT.

In its sample, this clone was seen once. This chain uses TRBV27 with TRBJ2-7, with D perhaps TRBD1 (5 bases). V shed 8 bases and J shed 0 bases, with 11 bases lying between them. The CDR3 length is 13 residues. Germline V gene sequence: CDR1 MNHEY, CDR2 SMNVEV (reference sequence). CDR3 amino acids: CASGAHSSYEQYF. The CDR3 DNA is TGTGCCAGCGGGGCCCATAGCTCCTACGAGCAGTACTTC.

The genes are TRBV3-1 (or the pseudogene TRBV3-2) and TRBJ1-6, with D uncertain. There are 17 residues in the CDR3. The V end was cut by 1 base, the J end by 5 bases, with 15 bases between. Per the germline V gene, CDR1 is LGHDT and CDR2 is YNNKEL (reference sequence). CDR3 protein: CASSQGGPLRHNSPLHF. CDR3 nucleotides: TGTGCCAGCAGCCAAGGAGGCCCGCTGCGCCATAATTCACCCCTCCACTTT.

This clone occurred a few times. This chain joins TRBV27 and TRBJ2-3, with TRBD1 identical over 7 bases. Per germline, CDR1 MNHEY and CDR2 SMNVEV (reference sequence). The CDR3 length is 17 residues. After removal of 5 bases from V and 6 bases from J, the junction contained 17 bases not matched to a gene. The DNA for the CDR3 is TGTGCCAGCAGTCTAAAACGGACAGGCCAAAGGGGTGATACGCAGTATTTT. Translating it yields CASSLKRTGQRGDTQYF.

This clone showed up just once. This chain joins TRBV19 and TRBJ1-3, with a tentative D call TRBD1 (6 bases). Germline CDR1 is LNHDA and CDR2 is SQIVND (reference sequence). V lost 6 bases and J lost 0, with 12 bases in between. This CDR3 is built from 15 residues. The CDR3 region is CASRDRTFSGNTIYF. The CDR3 coding sequence is TGTGCCAGTAGAGACAGGACCTTCTCTGGAAACACCATATATTTT. Complete variable domain (other parts from reference TRBV19 and TRBJ1-3): DGGITQSPKYLFRKEGQNVTLSCEQNLNHDAMYWYRQDPGQGLRLIYYSQIVNDFQKGDIAEGYSVSREKKESFPLTVTSAQKNPTAFYLCASRDRTFSGNTIYFGEGSWLTVV.

V gene TRBV30 combines with J gene TRBJ1-1; D is ambiguous. Germline-derived CDR1 and CDR2 are GTSNPN and SVGIG (reference sequence). V lost 5 bases, J lost 2 bases, and 9 bases lay in between. There are 12 residues in the CDR3. The CDR3 DNA reads as TGTGCCTGGGACGGACTCAACACTGAAGCTTTCTTT. Amino acids: CAWDGLNTEAFF.

CDR3 coding DNA: TGTGCCAGCAGTTCCACGGGGGGTGGCTACACCTTC. It translates to CASSSTGGGYTF. J is TRBJ1-2 and V is TRBV28, with a possible D match to TRBD1 (5 bases). V was trimmed by 4 bases and J by 7 bases, leaving 10 bases between them. CDR1 is MDHEN and CDR2 is SYDVKM in the germline V gene. The CDR3 is 12 residues long.

The V gene is TRBV7-9, the J gene TRBJ2-1; 10 positions match TRBD1. The CDR3 runs 16 residues. Germline CDR1 and CDR2: SEHNR and FQNEAQ (reference sequence). V trimming: 2 bases; J trimming: 4 bases; junction bases outside the gene matches: 5. CDR3 residues: CASSLYRDRGYNEQFF. The CDR3 nucleotides are TGTGCCAGCAGCTTATATCGGGACAGGGGATACAATGAGCAGTTCTTC.

There are a few counts of this clone. This chain uses TRBV28 with TRBJ1-6, with D tentatively TRBD1 (5 bases). The CDR3 covers 15 residues. V shed 5 bases and J shed 7 bases, with 15 bases lying between them. The V gene's germline CDR1 is MDHEN and CDR2 SYDVKM. The CDR3 sequence: CASSARGRSNSPLHF. In nucleotides, the CDR3 is TGTGCCAGCAGTGCCCGGGGGAGGTCGAATTCACCCCTCCACTTT.